This TCR beta chain is drawn from a study of cytomegalovirus exposure and HLA in healthy donors. The CDR3 loop spans 15 amino acids. Unmatched junction bases numbered 6, after V lost 3 bases and J lost 4 bases. Germline CDR1 is MDHEN and CDR2 is SYDVKM. Broader study findings: One variant, a missense change in DCLRE1C, was linked in a later analysis to TCR beta V- and J-gene trimming. Several of the most significant clusters appeared linked to common viral pathogens, based on a later analysis. The analysis excluded some indistinguishable V segments, including TRBV6-2 and TRBV6-3.

About this clone itself: No antigen is known for it.

In the PCR, 60 Vbeta and 13 Jbeta primers were used. The data were produced by immunoSEQ multiplex PCR, yet TCRdb's version contains in-frame clones alone and is incomplete. The table has 150,000 or so clones, over 60% seen once. Sequences were obtained from PBMCs. The origin of this receptor is a male donor in good health and CMV-seronegative. The chain links TRBV28 to TRBJ1-5, with 7 bases identical to TRBD1. The CDR3 DNA reads TGTGCCAGCAGTTTTGACAGGGTCAGGAATCAGCCCCAGCATTTT. Its protein product is CASSFDRVRNQPQHF.